What follows are 5 T cell receptor beta chains derived from one specimen sequenced in a study of blood T cell repertoires in COVID-19. This table comes from immunoSEQ multiplex PCR, and its TCRdb copy is limited to in-frame clones, with some not included. The sample contains around 140,000 clones, over 75% of which appear only once. The specimen sequenced was PBMCs or T cells enriched from blood (not recorded which). The receptors derive from a man aged 50-59 years in a cohort exposed to, infected with or recovered from COVID-19 (not recorded which).

The chain uses TRBV30 and TRBJ2-1, with 7 bases fitting TRBD2. There are 13 residues in the CDR3. V lost 5 bases to trimming and J lost 9 bases; unmatched junction nucleotides: 10. Germline lookup yields CDR1 GTSNPN and CDR2 SVGIG (reference sequence). The CDR3 region has the DNA TGTGCCTGGTCGGCGGGAGTATGGAGTGAGCAGTTCTTC. Encoded protein: CAWSAGVWSEQFF.

The CDR3 is CAISVPGVNQPQHF. The CDR3 coding sequence is TGTGCCATCAGTGTACCCGGGGTGAACCAGCCCCAGCATTTT. The chain couples TRBV10-3 to TRBJ1-5; the D is unclear. CDR1 is ENHRY, CDR2 SYGVKD, per germline. V was pared by 4 bases and J by 7 bases, with 14 bases between. CDR3 length: 14 residues.

V usage is TRBV10-3 and J usage is TRBJ2-4; no definite D call. Between the trimmed V and J ends, which lost 6 bases and 0 bases, there was a span of 15 bases. The CDR3 has 16 residues. CDR1 is ENHRY and CDR2 is SYGVKD in the germline V gene. The CDR3, as DNA: TGTGCCATCAGCGCCGAACCACGGGTAGCCAAAAACATTCAGTACTTC. It encodes CAISAEPRVAKNIQYF.

J is TRBJ2-3 and V is TRBV4-1, with TRBD1 as a possible D gene (6 bases). V was shortened by 0 bases and J by 0 bases, with 7 bases between the two germline ends. This CDR3 contains 15 residues. Germline V gene lookup returns CDR1 MGHRA and CDR2 YSYEKL. In nucleotides, the CDR3 is TGCGCCAGCAGCCAAGATCAGGGGAGCACAGATACGCAGTATTTT. This encodes CASSQDQGSTDTQYF.

The chain has TRBV5-6 and TRBJ2-4, with D perhaps matching TRBD2 (6 bases). Germline-derived CDR1 and CDR2 are SGHDT and YYEEEE. Trimming left V 2 bases short and J 9 bases short, with 18 bases between. The CDR3 has 15 residues. CDR3 sequence: CASSLVRDPKGIQYF. The CDR3 nucleotides are TGTGCCAGCAGCTTAGTGCGGGACCCAAAAGGCATTCAGTACTTC.